These 19 T cell receptor beta chains came from one sample sequenced in a study of T cells after yellow fever vaccination. A single record per CDR3 protein comes from TCRdb applying MiXCR to the 5' RACE reads. The table has about 320,000 distinct CDR3 sequences, about 10% seen once. Specimen: CD4+ T cells sorted from PBMCs, collected 45 days after the yellow fever booster vaccination. The receptors were sampled from a young man who received the YFV17D yellow fever vaccine.

The rearrangement uses TRBV7-2 and TRBJ2-7; 7 bases are shared with TRBD2. V lost 3 bases and J lost 2; bases outside the gene matches: 4. This CDR3 comprises 14 residues. The germline gives CDR1 SGHTA, CDR2 FQGNSA. DNA for the CDR3: TGTGCCAGCAGCTTGAAAGCGGGAACCTACGAGCAGTACTTC. Translated, it gives CASSLKAGTYEQYF.

For this clonotype: One end of the junction fails to match germline, which may point to a read error. V gene TRBV7-2 combines with J gene TRBJ1-3, with D unresolved. In germline, CDR1 is SGHTA, CDR2 FQGNSA. The CDR3 loop spans 13 amino acids. CDR3: CASSLGPLDTIYF. CDR3 bases: TGTGCTAGCAGCTTAGGGCCTCTAGACACCATATATTTT.

This clonotype was found many times. The rearrangement links TRBV18 to TRBJ2-7; D not resolved. Germline CDR1 reads KGHSH; CDR2 reads LQKENI. The CDR3 totals 15 residues. Trimming left V 4 bases short and J 0 bases short, with 13 bases between. The CDR3 DNA follows: TGTGCCAGCTCACTAGGCGGTGCAAGCTCCTACGAGCAGTACGTC. It is translated as CASSLGGASSYEQYV.

This clonotype was seen a handful of times. The V gene is TRBV7-2, the J gene TRBJ1-1; possible D gene TRBD1, 5 bases. Trimming stripped 6 bases from V and 1 base from J, with 12 bases between. The CDR3 contains 14 residues. CDR1 is SGHTA, CDR2 FQGNSA, per germline. CDR3 sequence: CASRGVLRNTEAFF. The CDR3 DNA is TGTGCCAGCAGGGGGGTCCTGAGGAACACTGAAGCTTTCTTT. Using reference TRBV7-2 and TRBJ1-1 for the parts outside the CDR3, the full variable domain is GAGVSQSPSNKVTEKGKDVELRCDPISGHTALYWYRQSLGQGLEFLIYFQGNSAPDKSGLPSDRFSAERTGGSVSTLTIQRTQQEDSAVYLCASRGVLRNTEAFFGQGTRLTVV.

This clonotype has only a few counts. The chain carries TRBV2 and TRBJ2-5; perhaps TRBD2 as D (5 bases). V was cut by 3 bases and J by 6 bases, with 17 bases left in between. This CDR3 contains 15 residues. Germline CDR1 reads SNHLY; CDR2 reads FYNNEI. In nucleotides, the CDR3 is TGTGCCAGCAGTGACGCGGGCGAGGGATGGCAGACCCAGTACTTC. Its translation is CASSDAGEGWQTQYF.

This clonotype was counted a few times. CDR3 in amino acids: CASSPDSSYEQYV. The CDR3 bases are TGTGCCAGCTCACCCGACAGCTCCTACGAGCAGTACGTC. This chain links TRBV18 with TRBJ2-7, with TRBD1 as a possible D gene (5 bases). This CDR3 region has 13 residues. Trimming took off 3 bases at V and 0 bases at J, with 6 bases between the two ends. From germline, CDR1 is KGHSH and CDR2 LQKENI.

The chain has TRBV6-6 and TRBJ1-2, with TRBD1 identical over 8 bases. Germline CDR1 is MNHNY and CDR2 is SVGAGI (reference sequence). The CDR3 covers 13 residues. V trimming: 5 bases; J trimming: 4 bases; junction bases outside the gene matches: 3. The chain's CDR3 is CASSRQGTYGYTF. DNA of the CDR3: TGTGCCAGCAGTAGACAGGGGACCTATGGCTACACCTTC.

This chain joins TRBV28 and TRBJ2-2, with a possible D match to TRBD1 (5 bases). In germline, CDR1 is MDHEN, CDR2 SYDVKM. This CDR3 is 16 amino acids long. The V and J ends lost 7 bases and 1 base respectively, with 16 bases between them. Written as DNA, the CDR3 is TGTGCCAGCAACTCCGCGGCAGGGCTGAACACCGGGGAGCTGTTTTTT. Its translation is CASNSAAGLNTGELFF.

This clonotype was observed a few times. J is TRBJ2-3 and V is TRBV6-2 or TRBV6-3; D uncertain. Per germline, CDR1 MNHEY and CDR2 SVGEGT. The CDR3 spans 13 residues. V lost 10 bases and J lost 1, with 12 bases in between. CDR3 coding DNA: TGTGCCACCAGACTCACAGGCACAGATACGCAGTATTTT. It specifies CATRLTGTDTQYF.

This chain joins TRBV18 and TRBJ1-1; the D gene is possibly TRBD1 (5 bases). The CDR3 totals 13 residues. Germline V gives CDR1 KGHSH, CDR2 LQKENI. Deletions cut 0 bases from V and 10 bases from J, with 12 bases between. CDR3 nucleotides: TGTGCCAGCTCACCACCTGGGGGGTTGGGAGCTTTCTTT. Encoded protein: CASSPPGGLGAFF.

This clonotype was recorded a few times. The gene calls are TRBV5-1 and TRBJ2-2, with 7 bases matching TRBD1. This CDR3 comprises 13 residues. Germline lookup yields CDR1 SGHRS and CDR2 YFSETQ. Losses at the gene ends were 4 bases for V and 5 bases for J; bases not matched to a gene: 2. In DNA form, the CDR3 reads TGCGCCAGCAGCCCGGGACAGACCGGGGAGCTGTTTTTT. This codes for CASSPGQTGELFF.

This sequence joins TRBV7-9 and TRBJ1-2; D perhaps matches TRBD1 (5 bases). CDR1 and CDR2 from the germline V gene are SEHNR and FQNEAQ (reference sequence). The V end lost 4 bases, the J end lost 6 bases, and 18 bases lay between the germline ends. CDR3 size: 15 residues. DNA for the CDR3: TGTGCCAGCAGCTCCCGGACACCTCCGGTCCATGGCTACACCTTC. Translation gives CASSSRTPPVHGYTF.

The chain links TRBV6-2 or TRBV6-3 to TRBJ1-1; D is ambiguous. Per germline, CDR1 MNHEY and CDR2 SVGEGT. Trimming cost V 6 bases and J 2 bases, with 10 bases left between them. The CDR3 is 13 residues long. The CDR3 spells CASSQTPNTEAFF. CDR3 nucleotide sequence: TGTGCCAGCAGCCAAACACCAAACACTGAAGCTTTCTTT.

The table lists this clonotype with a few counts. The chain uses TRBV19 and TRBJ2-5, with D unclear. CDR1 and CDR2 (germline): LNHDA, SQIVND (reference sequence). Trimming cost V 4 bases and J 2 bases, with 8 bases left between them. The CDR3 runs 13 residues. In nucleotides, the CDR3 is TGTGCCAGTAGTAAACCGCAGCAAGAGACCCAGTACTTC. This sequence encodes CASSKPQQETQYF.

V usage is TRBV20-1 and J usage is TRBJ1-4; no definite D call. The V end lost 0 bases, the J end lost 8 bases, and 13 bases lay between the germline ends. The CDR3 consists of 14 residues. The germline CDR1 and CDR2 sequences are DFQATT and SNEGSKA (reference sequence). The CDR3 sequence is CSARDRVGREKLFF. CDR3 nucleotides: TGCAGTGCTAGAGATCGGGTGGGCCGGGAAAAACTGTTTTTT.

The sample holds a few counts of this clonotype. The rearrangement links TRBV29-1 to TRBJ1-4; D is unresolved. The V end was cut by 4 bases, the J end by 4 bases, with 10 bases between. Germline V lookup: CDR1 SQVTM, CDR2 ANQGSEA. The CDR3 covers 13 residues. In DNA, the CDR3 is TGCAGCGTTGGTGTGGGGAATAATGAAAAACTGTTTTTT. Encoded protein: CSVGVGNNEKLFF.

This clonotype was counted a few times. The chain has TRBV7-6 and TRBJ2-2, with D possibly being TRBD2 (6 bases). With 5 bases removed from V and 3 bases from J, the gap between germline ends came to 13 bases. There are 15 residues in the CDR3. Germline V gene lookup returns CDR1 SGHVS and CDR2 FNYEAQ. The CDR3 bases are TGTGCCAGCAGCAAGACACCGGGGGACACCGGGGAGCTGTTTTTT. The encoded protein is CASSKTPGDTGELFF. Variable domain in full (rest from reference TRBV7-6 and TRBJ2-2): GAGVSQSPRYKVTKRGQDVALRCDPISGHVSLYWYRQALGQGPEFLTYFNYEAQQDKSGLPNDRFSAERPEGSISTLTIQRTEQRDSAMYRCASSKTPGDTGELFFGEGSRLTVL.

The chain carries TRBV5-1 and TRBJ1-2, with D unclear. Trimming left V 0 bases short and J 6 bases short, with 12 bases between. The germline V gene encodes CDR1 SGHRS and CDR2 YFSETQ. The CDR3 contains 14 residues. CDR3 residues: CASSLAQLFDGYTF. Here the CDR3 DNA reads TGCGCCAGCAGCTTGGCCCAACTTTTCGATGGCTACACCTTC.

This clonotype was seen repeatedly, ten times or more. The chain combines TRBV6-2 or TRBV6-3 with TRBJ1-1; maybe TRBD1 (5 bases). V lost 7 bases, J lost 1 base, and 10 bases lay in between. This CDR3 has 13 residues. Germline V gene sequence: CDR1 MNHEY, CDR2 SVGEGT. CDR3: CASTLGTNTEAFF. CDR3 nucleotide sequence: TGTGCCAGCACTCTGGGGACGAACACTGAAGCTTTCTTT.